This is a list of T cell receptor beta chains from one sample in a study of T cells in Graves' hyperthyroidism and ophthalmopathy. TCRdb used MiXCR to reprocess the multiplex PCR reads, holding one entry per CDR3 protein. The data show tens of thousands of distinct CDR3 sequences, under 70% seen once. Sequencing input: blood. The receptors here all came from a woman aged 55-69 years with Graves' ophthalmopathy. CDR3s include the opening cysteine and the closing phenylalanine or tryptophan. D genes are given only for firm matches. Only part of the rows carry a size: once, few, many, or a class if the clone is expanded.

J gene,clone size,V gene,CDR3 length,D gene,CDR3 DNA,CDR3 protein
TRBJ2-3,.,TRBV19,15,TRBD2,TGTGCCAGTAGCGCGGGGGGCGGTAGCACAGATACGCAGTATTTT,CASSAGGGSTDTQYF
TRBJ2-1,.,TRBV5-6,17,.,TGTGCCAGCAGCTTGATTCCGCCAGGTACCTCCTACAATGAGCAGTTCTTC,CASSLIPPGTSYNEQFF
TRBJ1-1,.,TRBV5-6,11,TRBD1,TGTGCCAGCAGCGGGGGACAGGGAGCTTTCTTT,CASSGGQGAFF
TRBJ1-2,.,TRBV10-2,13,.,TGCGCCAGCGGGGGGGGTCGGGGCTATGGCTACACCTTC,CASGGGRGYGYTF
TRBJ1-1,many,TRBV28,13,TRBD1,TGTGCCAGTTCCAGGGGGACGTACACTGAAGCTTTCTTT,CASSRGTYTEAFF
TRBJ2-3,.,TRBV11-2,15,.,TGTGCCAGCAGCCAACAGGCATCGGCGGCAGATACGCAGTATTTT,CASSQQASAADTQYF
TRBJ2-3,.,TRBV10-2,14,.,TGCGCCAGCAACGCGGGGCAGGGGACAGATACGCAGTATTTT,CASNAGQGTDTQYF
TRBJ2-3,.,TRBV5-4,16,TRBD2,TGTGCCACCAGCTTGGGCGGGGGGGACCGGACAGATACGCAGTATTTT,CATSLGGGDRTDTQYF
TRBJ1-1,many,TRBV7-6,13,.,TGTGCCAGCAGCTTAGCGGAGAACACTGAAGCTTTCTTT,CASSLAENTEAFF
TRBJ1-1,many,TRBV28,12,.,TGTGCCAGCAGTTTGGAACAGTTCAAGGCTTTCTTT,CASSLEQFKAFF
TRBJ2-7,.,TRBV2,13,.,TGTGCCAGCATGCAGACAGGTTTCTACGAGCAGTACTTC,CASMQTGFYEQYF
TRBJ1-5,many,TRBV5-1,15,.,TGCGCCAGCAGCTTGGAGGGGGGGGGGGTACAGCCCCAGCATTTT,CASSLEGGGVQPQHF
TRBJ2-7,.,TRBV2,12,.,TGTGCCAGCAAGTTACGGGCCTACGAGCAGTACTTC,CASKLRAYEQYF
TRBJ2-2,.,TRBV6-4,14,TRBD2,TGTGCCAGCAGTGAAGGACTAGCGGCCAATGAGCTGTTTTTT,CASSEGLAANELFF
TRBJ2-7,many,TRBV27,13,.,TGTGCCAGCAGCAGAAGAGCCATCTACGAGCAGTACTTC,CASSRRAIYEQYF
TRBJ1-2,many,TRBV19,12,TRBD1,TGTGCCAGTACCAAAGGACAGGGTGGCTACACCTTC,CASTKGQGGYTF
TRBJ2-7,.,TRBV7-9,14,.,TGTGCCAGCAGCTTAGGGGGGTTCTCCTACGAGCAGTACTTC,CASSLGGFSYEQYF
TRBJ1-1,many,TRBV20-1,11,.,TGCAGTGCTGGGATTAACACTGAAGCTTTCTTT,CSAGINTEAFF
TRBJ2-7,many,TRBV20-1,14,TRBD2,TGCAGTGCTAGGGGACTAGCGGGGGGTTACGAGCAGTACTTC,CSARGLAGGYEQYF
TRBJ1-5,.,TRBV2,13,.,TGTGCCAGCAGTACCCGTGGGAATCAGCCCCAGCATTTT,CASSTRGNQPQHF
TRBJ2-1,many,TRBV7-9,16,TRBD2,TGTGCCAGCAGCTTAGCTTGGGGAAAGCGGGGGGCGGAGCAGTTCTTC,CASSLAWGKRGAEQFF
TRBJ2-3,many,TRBV6-6,16,TRBD2,TGTGCCAGCAGTTACTCGAATACCGGGGGGACAGATACGCAGTATTTT,CASSYSNTGGTDTQYF
TRBJ2-1,.,TRBV7-9,14,.,TGTGCCAGCAGCCAGGGGGGTGGGAGGGATGAGCAGTTCTTC,CASSQGGGRDEQFF
TRBJ1-6,.,TRBV19,15,TRBD1,TGTGCCAGTAGTACTCGGACAGGGGTGGGTTCACCCCTCCACTTT,CASSTRTGVGSPLHF
TRBJ2-7,many,TRBV28,12,.,TGTGCCAGCACCCAGGGAGACTACGAGCAGTACTTC,CASTQGDYEQYF
TRBJ1-5,many,TRBV9,16,.,TGTGCCAGCAGCGTAGGGGTAGCGGGTGGAGATCAGCCCCAGCATTTT,CASSVGVAGGDQPQHF
TRBJ1-6,.,TRBV12-3/TRBV12-4,18,.,TGTGCCAGCAGTTCCCAAGCTTGGGGTAGCTCCTATAATTCACCCCTCCACTTT,CASSSQAWGSSYNSPLHF
TRBJ2-3,many,TRBV29-1,13,.,TGCAGCGTTGTTATAGGGGGGGCAGATACGCAGTATTTT,CSVVIGGADTQYF
TRBJ1-1,.,TRBV2,16,.,TGTGCCAGCAGTGCTAGGGCTGACACGACGAACACTGAAGCTTTCTTT,CASSARADTTNTEAFF
TRBJ2-7,many,TRBV2,17,TRBD1,TGTGCCAGCAATCGGGACAGGGGGGCCTCTGGAACCGACGAGCAGTACTTC,CASNRDRGASGTDEQYF
TRBJ1-2,.,TRBV20-1,12,TRBD1,TGCAGTGCCGGCGGGACAGGGGTTGGCTACACCTTC,CSAGGTGVGYTF
TRBJ1-6,many,TRBV5-1,15,.,TGCGCCAGCAGGGACGAGAGCTCCTATAATTCACCCCTCCACTTT,CASRDESSYNSPLHF
TRBJ1-4,many,TRBV5-6,15,.,TGTGCCAGCAGCTTGAAGGGGTTGGCTAATGAAAAACTGTTTTTT,CASSLKGLANEKLFF
TRBJ1-3,many,TRBV4-3,14,.,TGCGCCAGCAGCCAAGAGATAACAGGAACCACTCACATTTTT,CASSQEITGTTHIF
TRBJ2-3,many,TRBV20-1,17,TRBD2,TGCAGTGCTCGACTCCGGACTAGCGGGGGAAGGACAGATACGCAGTATTTT,CSARLRTSGGRTDTQYF
TRBJ2-7,.,TRBV7-8,14,.,TGTGCCAGCAGCTTAACCGGTACCTCCTACGAGCAGTACTTC,CASSLTGTSYEQYF
TRBJ1-1,many,TRBV28,14,.,TGTGCCAGCAGTTTAGTTAGGACCCCCACTGAAGCTTTCTTT,CASSLVRTPTEAFF
TRBJ2-2,many,TRBV12-3/TRBV12-4,14,.,TGTGCCAGCAGTTTAGAAGGCCGGGTCGGGGAGCTGTTTTTT,CASSLEGRVGELFF
TRBJ2-1,.,TRBV10-1,20,TRBD2,TGCGCCAGCAGTGAGTCGATCCCGCTGGGACTAGCGGGACCCGACAATGAGCAGTTCTTC,CASSESIPLGLAGPDNEQFF
TRBJ1-2,.,TRBV6-1,11,TRBD1,TGTGCCAGCGGGACAGGGGGCGCAGGCACCTTC,CASGTGGAGTF
TRBJ2-1,many,TRBV5-1,16,TRBD2,TGCGCCAGCAGCCCTATAGCGGGATTCTCCTACAATGAGCAGTTCTTC,CASSPIAGFSYNEQFF
TRBJ1-2,.,TRBV2,13,TRBD1,TGTGCCAGGCAGGGGGGATATAACTATGGCTACACCTTC,CARQGGYNYGYTF
TRBJ1-2,medium-sized,TRBV20-1,12,.,TGCAGTGCTCCCTCGGAGGTTCTAGGCTACACCTTC,CSAPSEVLGYTF
TRBJ2-1,.,TRBV6-5,14,.,TGTGCCAGCAGTCTCAGGGGTAGCTCCTACGGGCAGTTCTTC,CASSLRGSSYGQFF
TRBJ2-6,.,TRBV7-8,18,.,TGTGCCAGCAGCTTACAGGGGAATTATTTCTCTGGGGCCAACGTCCTGACTTTC,CASSLQGNYFSGANVLTF
TRBJ2-5,.,TRBV20-1,14,.,TGCAGTGCTAGAGACGGGAGAGGGTCAGAGACCCAGTACTTC,CSARDGRGSETQYF
TRBJ2-7,many,TRBV7-2,16,.,TGTGCCAGCACTCTGGGGGCGGGAGCGTGGGGGCTCGAGCAGTACTTC,CASTLGAGAWGLEQYF
TRBJ2-1,.,TRBV28,14,.,TGTGCCAGCAGTTTAAGGAGCTCCTACAACGAGCAGTTCTTC,CASSLRSSYNEQFF
TRBJ2-7,many,TRBV28,15,TRBD1,TGTGCCAGCAGTTTGCTGGACAGGGTATCCTACGAGCAGTGCTTC,CASSLLDRVSYEQCF
TRBJ1-6,many,TRBV7-9,14,.,TGTGCCAGCAGCGCCGACACCGTAAATTCACCCCTCCACTTT,CASSADTVNSPLHF
TRBJ2-7,many,TRBV6-5,15,TRBD2,TGTGCCAGCAGTTTAGGGCTAGCGGGACCCTACGAGCAGTACTTC,CASSLGLAGPYEQYF
TRBJ2-6,.,TRBV7-9,18,TRBD1,TGTGCCAGCAGCTTAAGGACAGGGCGGCTGGGTGGGGCCAACGTCCTGACTTTC,CASSLRTGRLGGANVLTF
TRBJ1-4,.,TRBV7-9,15,TRBD1,TGTGCCAGCAGCTTCCGGACAGGGAGTAGTGAAAAACTGTTTTTT,CASSFRTGSSEKLFF
TRBJ1-2,few,TRBV20-1,11,.,TGCAGTGCTAGCATCAGGACTGGCTACACCTTC,CSASIRTGYTF
TRBJ1-6,.,TRBV5-6,16,.,.,CASSWASGTENSPPHF
TRBJ2-7,.,TRBV10-1,16,TRBD1,TGCGCCCGCCTTTCCATGGGGGACAGGGGGCCCCACGAGCAGTACTTC,CARLSMGDRGPHEQYF
TRBJ2-5,many,TRBV6-5,15,TRBD2,TGTGCCAGCTCGACTAGCGGGGGGGCCTGGGAGACCCAGTACTTC,CASSTSGGAWETQYF